This T cell receptor beta chain was identified in a study of memory CD4+ T cells and cytomegalovirus serostatus. Study outcomes and limitations: CD4+ memory repertoires contained about two fifths of the roughly 150 reported CMV TCRbeta sequences. Median bootstrapped AUC for CMV status was just over 0.94 originally, about 0.9 US-trained.

Single viable CD3+CD4+CD8-CD45RO+ cells were sorted as the memory CD4+ T cells. Total CD4+ T cells were enriched by CD4 positive selection. This clone was seen once. Its antigen is undetermined. The ends lost 1 base at V and 2 bases at J; junction bases unmatched: 5. Germline V lookup: CDR1 SEHNR, CDR2 FQNEAQ (reference sequence). The CDR3 sequence is 17 residues long. Study processing details: Out-of-frame sequences were removed, leaving 2 million to 2.5 million distinct TCRbeta sequences. The repertoire was sequenced with immunoSEQ multiplex PCR; TCRdb's copy has only in-frame clones and lacks some. The V and J calls and clone size are taken from that table; D and trimming were inferred from the DNA. Among some 48,000 clones listed, under 80% were seen once.

The origin of this receptor is an adult in good health and CMV-seronegative. The chain uses TRBV7-9 and TRBJ2-7; 13 nucleotides line up with TRBD2. The source material was memory CD4+ T cells from blood. The CDR3 DNA follows: TGTGCCAGCAGCTTAGGGGGACTAGCGGGACCAGCCTACGAGCAGTACTTC. This codes for CASSLGGLAGPAYEQYF.